A single T cell receptor (beta chain) is shown here with its context. Its antigen is not identified. The data are from a study of T cell responses to AZD1222 COVID-19 vaccine. Findings and limits, study-wide: Spike-specific TCR breadth rose after two AZD1222 doses, and depth rose as well. Sampling that yielded the repertoires occurred only after the peak T cell response. Possibly, clonal diversity was underestimated; donors were largely white British and included more females.

From germline, CDR1 is SGHRS and CDR2 YFSETQ. The CDR3 consists of 16 residues. V lost 0 bases to trimming and J lost 0 bases, with 13 bases between them. Repertoires were generated with immunoSEQ multiplex PCR, while TCRdb's copy carries only in-frame clones and drops some. The sample consists of roughly 140,000 clones, roughly 90% of them appearing once. The J gene is TRBJ2-7, the V gene TRBV5-1; D remains unclear. The clonotype was recovered from an adult who received the AZD1222 COVID-19 vaccine. Specimen: peripheral blood, collected 28 days after the second AZD1222 dose. In DNA form, the CDR3 reads TGCGCCAGCAGCTTGGCACCGGGCGGTAGCTCCTACGAGCAGTACTTC. It translates to CASSLAPGGSSYEQYF.